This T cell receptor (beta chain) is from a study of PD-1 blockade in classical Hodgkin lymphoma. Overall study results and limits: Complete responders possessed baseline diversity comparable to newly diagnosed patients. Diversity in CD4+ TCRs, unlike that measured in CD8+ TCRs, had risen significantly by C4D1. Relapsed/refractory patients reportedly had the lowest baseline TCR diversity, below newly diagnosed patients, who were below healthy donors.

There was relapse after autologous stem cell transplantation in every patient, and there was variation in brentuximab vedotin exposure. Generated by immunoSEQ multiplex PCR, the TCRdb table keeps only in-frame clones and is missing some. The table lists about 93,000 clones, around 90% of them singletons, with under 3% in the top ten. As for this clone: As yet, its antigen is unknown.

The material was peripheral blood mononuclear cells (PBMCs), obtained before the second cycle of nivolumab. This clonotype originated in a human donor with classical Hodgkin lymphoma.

CDR3 coding DNA: TGTGCCAGCAGCAGAGGCTCCTTCTCCTACAATGAGCAGTTCTTC. Translated: CASSRGSFSYNEQFF. V usage is TRBV27 and J usage is TRBJ2-1, with no clear D. Trimming stripped 6 bases from V and 0 bases from J, with 12 bases between. This CDR3 spans 15 amino acids. CDR1 and CDR2 from the germline V gene are MNHEY and SMNVEV (reference sequence).